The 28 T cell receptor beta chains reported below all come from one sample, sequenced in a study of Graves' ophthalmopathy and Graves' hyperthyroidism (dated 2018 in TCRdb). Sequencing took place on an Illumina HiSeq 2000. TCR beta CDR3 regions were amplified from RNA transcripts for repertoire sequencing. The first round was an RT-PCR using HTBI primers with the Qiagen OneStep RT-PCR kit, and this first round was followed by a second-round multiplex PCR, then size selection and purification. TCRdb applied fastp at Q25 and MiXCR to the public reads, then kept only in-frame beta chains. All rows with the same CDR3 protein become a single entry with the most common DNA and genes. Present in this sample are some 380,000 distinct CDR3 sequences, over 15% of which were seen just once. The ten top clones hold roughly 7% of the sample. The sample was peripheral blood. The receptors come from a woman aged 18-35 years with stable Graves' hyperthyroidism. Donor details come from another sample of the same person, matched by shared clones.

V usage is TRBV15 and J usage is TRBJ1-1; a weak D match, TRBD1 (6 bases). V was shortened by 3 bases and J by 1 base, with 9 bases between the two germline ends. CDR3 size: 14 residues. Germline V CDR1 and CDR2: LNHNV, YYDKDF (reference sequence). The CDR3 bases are TGTGCCACCAGCAGTACGACAGGGAACACTGAAGCTTTCTTT. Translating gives CATSSTTGNTEAFF.

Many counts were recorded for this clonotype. The CDR3 coding sequence is TGCAGTGCTGATATGGGGTCGCCGCGCTCTGGAAACACCATATATTTT. This translates into CSADMGSPRSGNTIYF. V usage is TRBV20-1 and J usage is TRBJ1-3; no clear D gene. V lost 5 bases and J lost 0, with 17 bases in between. Germline V lookup: CDR1 DFQATT, CDR2 SNEGSKA (reference sequence). The CDR3 runs to 16 residues.

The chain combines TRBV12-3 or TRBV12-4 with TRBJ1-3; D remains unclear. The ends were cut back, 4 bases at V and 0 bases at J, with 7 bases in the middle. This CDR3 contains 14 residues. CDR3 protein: CASSWVDSGNTIYF. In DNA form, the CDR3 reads TGTGCCAGCAGTTGGGTAGACTCTGGAAACACCATATATTTT.

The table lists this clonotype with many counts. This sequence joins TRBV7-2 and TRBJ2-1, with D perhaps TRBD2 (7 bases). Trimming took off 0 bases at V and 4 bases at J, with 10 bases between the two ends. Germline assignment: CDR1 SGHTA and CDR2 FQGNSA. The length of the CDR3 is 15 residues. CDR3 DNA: TGTGCCAGCAGCTTAGCGGCGGGGGCATACAATGAGCAGTTCTTC. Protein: CASSLAAGAYNEQFF.

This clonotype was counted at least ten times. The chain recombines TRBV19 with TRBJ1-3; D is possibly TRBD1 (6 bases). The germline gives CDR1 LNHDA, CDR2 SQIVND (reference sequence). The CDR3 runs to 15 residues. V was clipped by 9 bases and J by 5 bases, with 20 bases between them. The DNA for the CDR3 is TGTGCCAGCCGACAAATCAAGGACAGAAGAAACACCATATATTTT. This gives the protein CASRQIKDRRNTIYF.

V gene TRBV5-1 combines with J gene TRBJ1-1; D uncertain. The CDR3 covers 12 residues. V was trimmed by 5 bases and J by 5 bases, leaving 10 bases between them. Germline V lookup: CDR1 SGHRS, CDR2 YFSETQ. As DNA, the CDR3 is TGCGCCAGCAGTTCGGACGGGACTGAAGCTTTCTTT. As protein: CASSSDGTEAFF.

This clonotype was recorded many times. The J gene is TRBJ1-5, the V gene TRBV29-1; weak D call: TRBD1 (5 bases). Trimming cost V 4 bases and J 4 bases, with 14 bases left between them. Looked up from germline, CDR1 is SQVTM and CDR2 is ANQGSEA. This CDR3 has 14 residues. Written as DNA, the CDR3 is TGCAGCGTTGCCACAGGTCGGGGGAATCAGCCCCAGCATTTT. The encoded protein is CSVATGRGNQPQHF.

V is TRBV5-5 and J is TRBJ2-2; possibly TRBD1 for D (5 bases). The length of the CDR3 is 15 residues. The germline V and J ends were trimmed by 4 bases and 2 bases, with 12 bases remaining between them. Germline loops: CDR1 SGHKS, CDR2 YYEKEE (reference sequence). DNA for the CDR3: TGTGCCAGCAGCCCAGGGATTACTAACACCGGGGAGCTGTTTTTT. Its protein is CASSPGITNTGELFF.

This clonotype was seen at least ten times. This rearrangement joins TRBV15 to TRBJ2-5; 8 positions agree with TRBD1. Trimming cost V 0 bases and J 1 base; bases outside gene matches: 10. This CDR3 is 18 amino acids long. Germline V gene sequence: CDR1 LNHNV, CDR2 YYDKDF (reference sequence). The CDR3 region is CATSRDSLMTGAQETQYF. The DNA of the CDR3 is TGTGCCACCAGCAGAGATTCTTTAATGACAGGGGCCCAAGAGACCCAGTACTTC.

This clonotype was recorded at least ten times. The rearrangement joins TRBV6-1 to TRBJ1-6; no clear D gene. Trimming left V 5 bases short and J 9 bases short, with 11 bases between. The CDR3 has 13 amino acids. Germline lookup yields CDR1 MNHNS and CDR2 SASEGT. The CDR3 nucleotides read TGTGCCAGCAGTTCATCCGGTTTTTCACCCCTCCACTTT. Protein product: CASSSSGFSPLHF.

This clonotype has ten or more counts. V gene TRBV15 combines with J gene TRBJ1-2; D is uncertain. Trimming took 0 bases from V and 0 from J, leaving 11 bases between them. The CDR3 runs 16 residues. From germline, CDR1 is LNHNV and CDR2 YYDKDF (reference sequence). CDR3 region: CATSRDRRSSNYGYTF. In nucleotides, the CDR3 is TGTGCCACCAGCAGAGATCGGCGGTCGTCTAACTATGGCTACACCTTC.

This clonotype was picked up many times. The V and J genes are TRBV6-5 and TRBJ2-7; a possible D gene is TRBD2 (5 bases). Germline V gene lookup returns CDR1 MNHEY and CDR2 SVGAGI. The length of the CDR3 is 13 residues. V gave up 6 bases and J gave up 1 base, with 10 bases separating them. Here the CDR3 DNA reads TGTGCCAGCAGCTGGACTGAGTCCTACGAGCAGTACTTC. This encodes CASSWTESYEQYF.

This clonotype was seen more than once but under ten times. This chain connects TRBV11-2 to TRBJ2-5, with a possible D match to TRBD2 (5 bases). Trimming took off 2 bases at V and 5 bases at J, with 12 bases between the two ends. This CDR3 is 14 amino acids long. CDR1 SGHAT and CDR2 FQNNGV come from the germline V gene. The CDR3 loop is CASSLTTGSETQYF. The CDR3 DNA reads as TGTGCCAGCAGCTTAACTACGGGGTCGGAGACCCAGTACTTC.

CDR3 region: CASSSGGTIYEQYF. CDR3 coding DNA: TGTGCCAGCAGTTCGGGGGGCACTATCTACGAGCAGTACTTC. The chain employs TRBV6-5 and TRBJ2-7; perhaps TRBD2 as D (7 bases). CDR1 MNHEY and CDR2 SVGAGI come from the germline V gene. Trimming pared 4 bases from V and 3 bases from J, leaving 13 bases between. The CDR3 has 14 residues.

The CDR3 is CASSFSVSNQPQHF. The CDR3 nucleotides read TGTGCCAGCAGTTTCAGCGTTAGCAATCAGCCCCAGCATTTT. This chain links TRBV12-3 or TRBV12-4 with TRBJ1-5, with D unclear. There are 14 residues in the CDR3. V dropped 3 bases and J dropped 0 bases, with 6 bases sitting between them.

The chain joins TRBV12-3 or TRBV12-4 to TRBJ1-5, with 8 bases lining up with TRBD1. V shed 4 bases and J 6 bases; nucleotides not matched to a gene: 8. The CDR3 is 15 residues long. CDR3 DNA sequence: TGTGCCAGCAGTTCAGGGGGCTCGTACGGTCAGCCCCAGCATTTT. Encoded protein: CASSSGGSYGQPQHF.

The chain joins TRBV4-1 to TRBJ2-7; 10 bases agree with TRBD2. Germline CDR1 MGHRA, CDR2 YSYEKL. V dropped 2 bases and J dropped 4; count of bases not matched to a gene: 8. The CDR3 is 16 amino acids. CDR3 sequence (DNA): TGCGCCAGCAGCCAAAACTCGGGACTAGCGCATTACGAGCAGTACTTC. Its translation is CASSQNSGLAHYEQYF.

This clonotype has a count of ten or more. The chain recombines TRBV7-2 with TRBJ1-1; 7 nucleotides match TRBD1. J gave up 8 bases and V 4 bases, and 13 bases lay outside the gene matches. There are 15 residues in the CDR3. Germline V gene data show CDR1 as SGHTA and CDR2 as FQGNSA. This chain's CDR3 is CASSSLAAGTEEAFF. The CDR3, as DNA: TGTGCCAGCAGCTCACTCGCCGCCGGGACAGAAGAAGCTTTCTTT.

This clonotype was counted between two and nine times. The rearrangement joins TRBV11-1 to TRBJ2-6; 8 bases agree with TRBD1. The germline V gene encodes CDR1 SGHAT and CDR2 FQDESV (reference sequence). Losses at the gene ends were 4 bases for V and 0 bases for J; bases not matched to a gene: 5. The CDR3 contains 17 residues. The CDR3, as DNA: TGTGCCAGCAGCTCGGGACAGGTGGGCTCTGGGGCCAACGTCCTGACTTTC. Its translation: CASSSGQVGSGANVLTF.

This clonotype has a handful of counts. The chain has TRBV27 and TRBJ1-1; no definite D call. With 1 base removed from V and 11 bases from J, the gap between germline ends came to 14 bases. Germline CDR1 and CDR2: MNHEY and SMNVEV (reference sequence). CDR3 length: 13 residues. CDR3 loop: CASSLFPGLEAFF. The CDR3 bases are TGTGCCAGCAGTTTATTTCCAGGTCTGGAGGCTTTCTTT.

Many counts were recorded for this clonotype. As DNA, the CDR3 is TGTGCCAGCAGTTCTCGACAGGGCGGCTACGAGCAGTACTTC. Encoded protein: CASSSRQGGYEQYF. The chain has TRBV6-5 and TRBJ2-7; 7 nucleotides match TRBD1. Trimming took 4 bases from V and 3 from J; bases not matched to a gene: 6. This CDR3 is 14 amino acids long. Germline CDR1 and CDR2: MNHEY and SVGAGI.

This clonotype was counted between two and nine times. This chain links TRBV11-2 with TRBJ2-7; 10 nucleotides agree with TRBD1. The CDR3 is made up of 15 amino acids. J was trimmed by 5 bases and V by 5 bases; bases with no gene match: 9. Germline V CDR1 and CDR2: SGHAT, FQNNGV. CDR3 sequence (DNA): TGTGCCAGCAGCCCCCTGGGACAGGGGAGGCACGAGCAGTACTTC. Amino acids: CASSPLGQGRHEQYF.

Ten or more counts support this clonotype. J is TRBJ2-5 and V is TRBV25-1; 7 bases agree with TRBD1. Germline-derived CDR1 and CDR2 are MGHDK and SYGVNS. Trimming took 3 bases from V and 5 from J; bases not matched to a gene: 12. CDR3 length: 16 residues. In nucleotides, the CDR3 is TGTGCCAGCAGTGAGGGACAGTTCACACTAGGGGAGACCCAGTACTTC. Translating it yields CASSEGQFTLGETQYF.

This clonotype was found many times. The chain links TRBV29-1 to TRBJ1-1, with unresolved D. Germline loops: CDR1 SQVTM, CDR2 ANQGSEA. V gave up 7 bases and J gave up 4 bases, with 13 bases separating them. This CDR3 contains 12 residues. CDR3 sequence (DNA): TGCAGCGGTAGAGCGGGGAGCACTGAAGCTTTCTTT. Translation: CSGRAGSTEAFF.

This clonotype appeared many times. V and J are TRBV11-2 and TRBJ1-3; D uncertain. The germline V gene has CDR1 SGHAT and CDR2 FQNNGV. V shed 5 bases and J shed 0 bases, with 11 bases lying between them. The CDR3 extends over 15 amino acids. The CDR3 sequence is CASSQREFSGNTIYF. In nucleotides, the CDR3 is TGTGCCAGCAGCCAGAGGGAGTTCTCTGGAAACACCATATATTTT.

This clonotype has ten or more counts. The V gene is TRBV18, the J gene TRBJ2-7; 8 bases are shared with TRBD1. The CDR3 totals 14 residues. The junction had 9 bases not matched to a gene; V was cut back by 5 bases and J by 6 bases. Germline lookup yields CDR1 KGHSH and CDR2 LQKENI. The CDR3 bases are TGTGCCAGCTCAACGGACAGGGCAGGGGGCGAGCAGTACTTC. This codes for CASSTDRAGGEQYF.

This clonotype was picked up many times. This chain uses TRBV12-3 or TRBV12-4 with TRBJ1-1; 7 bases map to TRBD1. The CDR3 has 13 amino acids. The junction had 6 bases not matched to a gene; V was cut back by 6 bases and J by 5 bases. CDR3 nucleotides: TGTGCCAGCAGATGGTCAGGGGGGACTGAAGCTTTCTTT. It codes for CASRWSGGTEAFF.

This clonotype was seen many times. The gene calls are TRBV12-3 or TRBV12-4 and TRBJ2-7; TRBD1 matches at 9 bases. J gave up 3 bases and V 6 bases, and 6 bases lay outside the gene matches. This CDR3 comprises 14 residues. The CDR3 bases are TGTGCCAGCAGCTTGGACAGGGGACACTACGAGCAGTACTTC. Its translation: CASSLDRGHYEQYF.